The present T cell receptor (beta chain) was sequenced within a study of T cell repertoires in aging, cancer and after chemotherapy. Across the study: About 9 million TCR reads made up the full dataset.

Rearranged V-D-J TRB sequences were amplified with a mixed TRB-A/B primer pool. Using its own MiXCR run on the multiplex PCR reads, TCRdb lists one record per CDR3 protein. Of thousands of distinct CDR3 sequences detected, about 18% appear once; the ten largest clones hold 20% to 25%. This clonotype occurred a few times. Its antigen is unknown. Per the germline V gene, CDR1 is SEHNR and CDR2 is FQNEAQ (reference sequence). Germline trimming cut 3 bases from V and 7 bases from J; bases unmatched to any gene: 9. The CDR3 has 16 amino acids. Findings of the study overall: Across the chemotherapy interval, each cancer cohort showed higher median generation probability, suggesting thymic rebound. Age-matched healthy donors had significantly more diverse, less clonal blood TCR repertoires than untreated cancer patients.

The template was genomic DNA from peripheral blood, not RNA. The chain recombines TRBV7-9 with TRBJ1-5; 10 nucleotides align to TRBD1. The receptor comes from a human donor with a solid tumor. The specimen sequenced was blood. The CDR3 loop reads CASSFFGTGEAQPQHF. The CDR3 DNA is TGTGCCAGCAGCTTCTTCGGGACAGGGGAGGCACAGCCCCAGCATTTT.